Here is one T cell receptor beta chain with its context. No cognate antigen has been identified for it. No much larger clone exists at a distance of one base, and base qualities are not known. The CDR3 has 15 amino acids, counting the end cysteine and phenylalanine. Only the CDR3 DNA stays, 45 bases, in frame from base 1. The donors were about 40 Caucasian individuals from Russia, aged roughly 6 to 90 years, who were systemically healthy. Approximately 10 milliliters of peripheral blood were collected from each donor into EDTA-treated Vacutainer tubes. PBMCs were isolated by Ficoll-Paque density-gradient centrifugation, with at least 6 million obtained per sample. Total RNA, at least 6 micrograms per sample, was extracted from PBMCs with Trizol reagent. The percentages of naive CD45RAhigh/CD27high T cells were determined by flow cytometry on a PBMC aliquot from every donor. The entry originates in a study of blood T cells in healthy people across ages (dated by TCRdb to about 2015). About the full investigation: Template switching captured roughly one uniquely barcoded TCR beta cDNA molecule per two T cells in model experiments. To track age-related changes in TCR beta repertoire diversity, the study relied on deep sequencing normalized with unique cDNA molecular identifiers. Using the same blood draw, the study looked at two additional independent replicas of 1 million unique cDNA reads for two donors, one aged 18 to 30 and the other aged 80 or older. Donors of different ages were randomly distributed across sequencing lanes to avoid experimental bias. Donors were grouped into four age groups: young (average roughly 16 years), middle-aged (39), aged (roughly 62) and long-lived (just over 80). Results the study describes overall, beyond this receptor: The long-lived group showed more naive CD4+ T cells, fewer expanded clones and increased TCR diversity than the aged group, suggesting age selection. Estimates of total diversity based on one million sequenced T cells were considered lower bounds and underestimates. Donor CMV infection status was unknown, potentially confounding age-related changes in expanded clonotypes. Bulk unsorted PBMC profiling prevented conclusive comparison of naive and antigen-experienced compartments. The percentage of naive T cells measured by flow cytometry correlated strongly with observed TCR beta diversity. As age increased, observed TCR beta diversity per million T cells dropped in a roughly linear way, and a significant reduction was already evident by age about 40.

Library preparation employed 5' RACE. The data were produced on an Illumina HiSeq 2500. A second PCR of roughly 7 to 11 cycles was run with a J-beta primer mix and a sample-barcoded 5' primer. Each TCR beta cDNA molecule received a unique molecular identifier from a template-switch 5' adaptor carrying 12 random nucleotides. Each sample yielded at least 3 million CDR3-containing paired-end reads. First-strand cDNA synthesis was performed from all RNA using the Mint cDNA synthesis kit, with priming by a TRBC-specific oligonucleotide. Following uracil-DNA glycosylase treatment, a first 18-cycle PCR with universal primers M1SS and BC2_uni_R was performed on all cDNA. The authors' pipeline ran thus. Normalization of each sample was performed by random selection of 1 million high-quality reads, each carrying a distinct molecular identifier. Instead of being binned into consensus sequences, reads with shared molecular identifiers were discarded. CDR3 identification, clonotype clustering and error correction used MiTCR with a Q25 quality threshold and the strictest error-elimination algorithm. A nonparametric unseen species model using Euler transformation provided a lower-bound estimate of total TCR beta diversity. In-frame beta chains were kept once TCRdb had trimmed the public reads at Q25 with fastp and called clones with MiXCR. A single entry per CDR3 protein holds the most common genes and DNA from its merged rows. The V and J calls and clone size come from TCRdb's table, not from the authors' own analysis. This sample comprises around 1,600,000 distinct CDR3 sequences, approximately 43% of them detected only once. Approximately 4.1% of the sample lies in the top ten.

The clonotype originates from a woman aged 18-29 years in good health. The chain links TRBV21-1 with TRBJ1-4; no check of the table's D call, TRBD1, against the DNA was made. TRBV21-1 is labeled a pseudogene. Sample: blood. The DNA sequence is TGTGCCAGCAGCAAAAGGGGCAAGGCTAATGAAAAACTGTTTTTT. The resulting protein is CASSKRGKANEKLFF.